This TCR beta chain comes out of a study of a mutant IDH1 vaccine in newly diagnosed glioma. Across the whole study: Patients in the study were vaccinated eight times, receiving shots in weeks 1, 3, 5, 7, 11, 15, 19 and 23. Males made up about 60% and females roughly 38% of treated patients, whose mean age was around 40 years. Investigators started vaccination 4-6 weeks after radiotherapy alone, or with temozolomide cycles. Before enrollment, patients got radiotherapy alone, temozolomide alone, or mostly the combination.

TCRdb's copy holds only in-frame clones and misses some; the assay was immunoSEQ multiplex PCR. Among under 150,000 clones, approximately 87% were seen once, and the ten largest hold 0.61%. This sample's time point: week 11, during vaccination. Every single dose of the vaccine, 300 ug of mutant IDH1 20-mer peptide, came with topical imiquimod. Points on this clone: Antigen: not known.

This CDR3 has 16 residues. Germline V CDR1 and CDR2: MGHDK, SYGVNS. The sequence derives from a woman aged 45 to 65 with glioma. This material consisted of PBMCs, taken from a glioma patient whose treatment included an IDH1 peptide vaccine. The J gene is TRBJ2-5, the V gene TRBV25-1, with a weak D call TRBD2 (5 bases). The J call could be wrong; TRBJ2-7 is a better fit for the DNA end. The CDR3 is CASSEADSGGSYEQYF. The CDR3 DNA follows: TGTGCCAGCAGTGAGGCGGACTCAGGAGGCTCCTACGAGCAGTACTTC.